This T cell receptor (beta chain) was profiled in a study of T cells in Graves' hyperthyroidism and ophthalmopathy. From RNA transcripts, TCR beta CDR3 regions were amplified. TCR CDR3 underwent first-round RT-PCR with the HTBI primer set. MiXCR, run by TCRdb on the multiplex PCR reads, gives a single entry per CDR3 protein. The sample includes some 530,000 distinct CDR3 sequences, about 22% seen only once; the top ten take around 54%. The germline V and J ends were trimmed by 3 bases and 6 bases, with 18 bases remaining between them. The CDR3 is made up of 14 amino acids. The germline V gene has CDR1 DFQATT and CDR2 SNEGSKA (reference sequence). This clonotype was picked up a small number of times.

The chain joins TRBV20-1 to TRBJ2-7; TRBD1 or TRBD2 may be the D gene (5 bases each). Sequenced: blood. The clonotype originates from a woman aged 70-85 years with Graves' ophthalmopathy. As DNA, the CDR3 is TGCAGTGCTAGGAGCGCCCGGGACCCTCGCGAGCAGTACTTC. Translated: CSARSARDPREQYF.